The T cell receptor beta chain described here comes from a study of blood T cell repertoires in COVID-19. Study at large: Samples representing acute and convalescent COVID-19 were sourced from the United States, Italy and Spain.

In this sample, this clone turned up once. Data came from immunoSEQ multiplex PCR; TCRdb stores just in-frame clones and leaves some out. The sample shows 160,000 or so clones, over 75% of them seen only once. CDR1 SEHNR and CDR2 FQNEAQ come from the germline V gene (reference sequence). The CDR3 is made up of 15 amino acids. The ends lost 3 bases at V and 5 bases at J; junction bases unmatched: 6. The V gene is TRBV7-9, the J gene TRBJ2-5; 10 positions agree with TRBD2. The clonotype was recovered from a man in his sixties or seventies with active or convalescent COVID-19. Specimen: peripheral blood. The DNA of the CDR3 is TGTGCCAGCAGCTTTATACAGCGGGGGGGTGAGACCCAGTACTTC. Translating it yields CASSFIQRGGETQYF.